The clone carrying this T cell receptor beta chain was detected only a few times. The target antigen is unknown. This specimen comes from a study of Ad26.COV2.S vaccination and SARS-CoV-2 variants. The CDR3 length is 15 residues. CDR1 is SNHLY and CDR2 is FYNNEI in the germline V gene. Trimming left V 6 bases short and J 3 bases short, with 14 bases between. Study-level points and caveats: Placebo recipients had lower spike-specific TCR breadth than vaccine recipients.

Sequencing used immunoSEQ multiplex PCR; TCRdb keeps in-frame clones, though not all of them. The table has about 350,000 clones, about 87% seen once; the top ten hold 5.5% to 7%. This sample's treatment: roughly 20 received Ad26.COV2.S at low or high dose, single or two shots; about 5 received placebo; per-sample allocation not given. Collection of the samples took place on day 63 after the first injection of vaccine or placebo. This Boston cohort included adults aged 18-55 years. The sequencing used peripheral blood, collected in a trial of Ad26.COV2.S vaccine versus placebo. This sequence was found in a person aged 18 to 65 who received the Ad26.COV2.S COVID-19 vaccine or a placebo. This chain joins TRBV2 and TRBJ1-4, with D maybe TRBD1 (6 bases). This CDR3 reads CASRNRGLANEKLFF. The CDR3 DNA reads as TGTGCCAGCAGAAACCGGGGGCTGGCTAATGAAAAACTGTTTTTT.